Given below is one T cell receptor beta chain in context. No cognate antigen has been identified for it. Within one base of it there is no much larger clone, and no base qualities were kept. TCR CDR3 regions were amplified from genomic DNA by multiplex PCR using the deep immunoSEQ assay. Extracted genomic DNA from each cell subset was spread evenly across all wells of several immunoSEQ 96-well plates, with each plate serving as a replicate. For sorted subsets, approximately 0.2 ug of genomic DNA, equivalent to some 30,000 T cell genomes, went into each replicate PCR. The purified libraries were quantified using a Qubit 3.0 fluorometer, sized with a Bioanalyzer 2100, and then quantified again using the KAPA Library Quantification kit. Every immunoSEQ 96-well plate was sequenced on a dedicated single-read 150-cycle Illumina NextSeq 550 flow cell. As for the original processing: Because the immunoSEQ output held only junctional sequences and lacked quality scores, the filtering could not match the filtering applied to full-length reads. To assign V/J genes and CDR3, sequences were annotated using PyIR, a Python wrapper for IgBLAST v1.9, with IMGT germline references. Reads were filtered out if the reads had weak V/J assignments (E-value above 1e-6), no CDR3, stop codons, out-of-frame junctions, or ambiguous translated residues. V3J clonotypes were defined as sequences sharing the same inferred V gene, J gene, and CDR3 amino acid sequence. The percentage overlap between two repertoires was calculated by dividing the number of shared unique clonotypes by the size of the smaller repertoire. Repertoire richness was assessed with RTK rarefaction, the Chao1 estimator, and Recon v2.1 estimates of unobserved clonotypes. For all TCRbeta clonotypes obtained by the gDNA method from a handful of donors, generation probabilities were computed with OLGA. This immuneACCESS table, as held by TCRdb, lists in-frame sequences with V and J called but not all clones. Of the missing ones, under half trace to an unresolved V gene in checked studies; the others have no known cause. V, J and clone size were drawn from that table, and D and trimming were deduced from the DNA. In all, the sample holds around 2,100,000 clones, and over 85% of those were seen once. The ten biggest clones cover more than 0.9% of the sample.

The germline V gene (reference sequence) gives CDR1 as PRHDT and CDR2 as FYEKMQ. Spanning cysteine to phenylalanine, the CDR3 consists of 14 amino acids. Of the read, only the CDR3 DNA is kept; its 42 bases are in frame from base 1. At the junction V is shortened by 2 bases and J by 2 bases, with 10 bases in between. CD8 naive samples were CD45RO-negative cells positively selected for CCR7, giving a CD45RA+CCR7+ population that excluded TemRA cells. Donors were healthy HIV-negative adults with no recently reported acute infections or vaccinations. Every donor was a Caucasian adult residing in Nashville, Tennessee, USA. Blood was obtained by leukapheresis, after which PBMCs were separated by Ficoll-Histopaque density gradient centrifugation and cryopreserved in liquid nitrogen vapor phase. Analytical flow cytometry was used to check the purity and quantity of each magnetically sorted T cell population. From each sorted fraction, genomic DNA was isolated and quantified by UV absorbance on a Nanodrop 2000c.

This specimen comes from a study of shared clonotypes between healthy human individuals (dated by TCRdb to between 2020 and 2021). For the wider study: A couple of women and a few men aged 18 to 49 years were included in the cohort. Per donor, three plates each were used for CD4 naive and CD4 memory, two for CD8 naive, and one for CD8 memory. Blood TCR repertoires of 5 or 6 healthy adults were deeply sequenced to estimate repertoire size and the extent of clonotype sharing between individuals. Libraries were prepared and TCR repertoires were sequenced by different laboratories using diverse techniques, in order to increase sequencing depth and limit assay-specific biases. Each donor's leukapheresis produced roughly between roughly 0.85 and 10 billion PBMCs. Broad study findings and their caveats: Compared with non-shared clonotypes, the clonotypes found in all four sorted-subset donors had higher generation probabilities. Larger estimated clonotype richness was generally found for naive subsets than for memory subsets. Even with the large sequencing depth, rarefaction of the sorted-subset datasets indicated that sequencing was incomplete. Sampling was restricted to blood, and TCR repertoires in tissue are likely to differ from TCR repertoires in blood. Because the study included a small number of donors, the genetic and exposure-history diversity represented was limited. When a handful of donors were compared, the shared fraction of clonotypes was around 4.6% for naive CD4, around 3.6% for naive CD8, roughly 2.5% for memory CD4, and 0.4% for memory CD8. Based on pairwise subsampling, the degree of clonotype sharing among donors was expected to be affected by sequencing depth.

Input material: naive CD8+ T cells sorted from blood. The sample's cell subset or site label, in plain terms: CD45RA+CCR7+. This chain joins TRBV13 to TRBJ2-7, with no reliable assignment of the D segment. This clonotype originated in a man in his late teens or twenties in good health. The DNA sequence is TGTGCCAGCAGCTTAATCTCCGTCACCTACGAGCAGTACTTC. It codes for CASSLISVTYEQYF.